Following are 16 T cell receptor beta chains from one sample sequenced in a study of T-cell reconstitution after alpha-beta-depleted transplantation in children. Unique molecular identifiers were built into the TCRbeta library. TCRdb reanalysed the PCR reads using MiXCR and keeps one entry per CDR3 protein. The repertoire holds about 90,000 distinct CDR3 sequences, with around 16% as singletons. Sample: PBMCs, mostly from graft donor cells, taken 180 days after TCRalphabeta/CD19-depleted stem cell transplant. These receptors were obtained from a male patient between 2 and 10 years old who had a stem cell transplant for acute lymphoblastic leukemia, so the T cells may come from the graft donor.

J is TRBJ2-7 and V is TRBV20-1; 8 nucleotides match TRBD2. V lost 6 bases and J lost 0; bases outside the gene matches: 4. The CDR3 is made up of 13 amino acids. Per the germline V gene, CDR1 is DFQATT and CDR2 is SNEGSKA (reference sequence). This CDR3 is CSATGTSSYEQYF. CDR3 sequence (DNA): TGCAGTGCAACCGGGACTAGCTCCTACGAGCAGTACTTC.

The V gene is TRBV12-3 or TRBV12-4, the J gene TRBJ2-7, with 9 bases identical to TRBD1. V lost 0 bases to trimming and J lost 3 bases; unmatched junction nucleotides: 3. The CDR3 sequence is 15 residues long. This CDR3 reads CASSLAGQGLYEQYF. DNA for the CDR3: TGTGCCAGCAGTTTAGCGGGACAGGGCCTCTACGAGCAGTACTTC.

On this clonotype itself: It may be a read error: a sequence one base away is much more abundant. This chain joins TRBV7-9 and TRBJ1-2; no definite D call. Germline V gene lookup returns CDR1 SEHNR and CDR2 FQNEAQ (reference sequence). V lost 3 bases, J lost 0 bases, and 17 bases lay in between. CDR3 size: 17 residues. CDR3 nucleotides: TGTGCCAGCAGCTTCCCAGAGGTCTATCGGCCTAACTATGGCTACACCTTC. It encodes CASSFPEVYRPNYGYTF.

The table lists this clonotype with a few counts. CDR3 in DNA: TGTGCCAGCAGTCGACCGACGACTAGCGGGGGGGCCGATGAGCAGTTCTTC. Residues: CASSRPTTSGGADEQFF. The rearrangement links TRBV6-1 to TRBJ2-1; TRBD2 agrees at 14 bases. Germline V gives CDR1 MNHNS, CDR2 SASEGT. J gave up 8 bases and V 5 bases, and 11 bases lay outside the gene matches. This CDR3 is built from 17 residues.

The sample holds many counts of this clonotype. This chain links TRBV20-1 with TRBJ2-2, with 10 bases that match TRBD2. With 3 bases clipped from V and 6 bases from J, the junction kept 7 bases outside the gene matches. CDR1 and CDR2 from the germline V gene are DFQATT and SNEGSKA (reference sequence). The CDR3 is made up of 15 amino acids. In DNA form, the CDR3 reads TGCAGTGCTAGTAACAGCGGGGGGGCCGCCGGGGAGCTGTTTTTT. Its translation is CSASNSGGAAGELFF.

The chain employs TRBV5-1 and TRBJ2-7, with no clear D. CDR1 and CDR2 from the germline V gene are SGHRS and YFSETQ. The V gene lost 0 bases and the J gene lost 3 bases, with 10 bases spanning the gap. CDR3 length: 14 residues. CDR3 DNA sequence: TGCGCCAGCAGCTTGGGGGTCGGTGACTACGAGCAGTACTTC. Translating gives CASSLGVGDYEQYF.

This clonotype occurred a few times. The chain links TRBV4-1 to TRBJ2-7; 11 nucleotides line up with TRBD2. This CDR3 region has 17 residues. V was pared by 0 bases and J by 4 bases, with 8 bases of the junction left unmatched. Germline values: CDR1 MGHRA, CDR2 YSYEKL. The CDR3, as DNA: TGCGCCAGCAGCCAAGACCCCATAGCGGGAGGGAGTTACGAGCAGTACTTC. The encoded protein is CASSQDPIAGGSYEQYF.

The CDR3 coding sequence is TGCGCCAGCAGCTGGACAGGGGAACACGAGCAGTACTTC. This gives the protein CASSWTGEHEQYF. The J gene is TRBJ2-7, the V gene TRBV5-1, with 9 bases fitting TRBD1. Germline V lookup: CDR1 SGHRS, CDR2 YFSETQ. The V gene end was trimmed by 3 bases and the J gene end by 5 bases; junction bases not matched to a gene: 3. The length of the CDR3 is 13 residues.

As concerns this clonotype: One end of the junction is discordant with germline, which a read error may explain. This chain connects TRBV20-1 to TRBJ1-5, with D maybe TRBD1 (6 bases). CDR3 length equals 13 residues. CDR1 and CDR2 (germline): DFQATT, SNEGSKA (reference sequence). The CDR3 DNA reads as TGCAGTGCGAGAGGGGGGACTGATCAGCCCCAGCATTTT. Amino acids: CSARGGTDQPQHF.

CDR3 nucleotides: TGCAGTGCTGTACCAGCCGGGACAGTGAACACTGAAGCTTTCTTT. It yields the protein CSAVPAGTVNTEAFF. V usage is TRBV20-1 and J usage is TRBJ1-1; 7 bases fit TRBD1. Germline V lookup: CDR1 DFQATT, CDR2 SNEGSKA (reference sequence). V was pared by 5 bases and J by 0 bases, with 9 bases of the junction left unmatched. The CDR3 runs 15 residues.

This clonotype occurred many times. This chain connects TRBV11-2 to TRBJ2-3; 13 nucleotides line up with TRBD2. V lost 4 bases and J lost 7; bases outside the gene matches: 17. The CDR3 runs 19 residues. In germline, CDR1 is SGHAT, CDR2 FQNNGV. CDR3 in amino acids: CASSSPLKTSGGPPNTQYF. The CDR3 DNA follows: TGTGCCAGCAGCTCCCCCCTCAAGACTAGCGGGGGGCCTCCCAATACGCAGTATTTT.

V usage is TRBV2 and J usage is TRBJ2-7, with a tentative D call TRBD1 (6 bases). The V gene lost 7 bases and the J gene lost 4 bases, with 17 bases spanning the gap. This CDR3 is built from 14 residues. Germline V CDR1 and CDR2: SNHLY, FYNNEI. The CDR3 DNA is TGTGCCAGCAAGGGGTCAGGGGCTTCGTACGAGCAGTACTTC. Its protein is CASKGSGASYEQYF.

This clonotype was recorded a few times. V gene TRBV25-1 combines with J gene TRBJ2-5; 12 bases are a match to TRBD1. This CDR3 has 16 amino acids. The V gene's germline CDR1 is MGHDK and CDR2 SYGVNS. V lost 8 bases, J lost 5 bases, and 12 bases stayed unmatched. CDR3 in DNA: TGTGCCAGCGCCCTCGTGGGGACAGGGGGCTGGGAGACCCAGTACTTC. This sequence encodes CASALVGTGGWETQYF.

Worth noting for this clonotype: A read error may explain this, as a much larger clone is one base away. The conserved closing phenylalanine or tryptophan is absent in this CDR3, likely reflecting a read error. CDR3 DNA sequence: TGTGCCACCAGCCCACAGGGTACGGATACGCAGTATCTT. Its protein product is CATSPQGTDTQYL. The genes are TRBV15 and TRBJ2-3, with a possible D match to TRBD1 (6 bases). Trimming cost V 5 bases and J 6 bases, with 12 bases left between them. The CDR3 has 13 amino acids. CDR1 and CDR2 from the germline V gene are LNHNV and YYDKDF (reference sequence).

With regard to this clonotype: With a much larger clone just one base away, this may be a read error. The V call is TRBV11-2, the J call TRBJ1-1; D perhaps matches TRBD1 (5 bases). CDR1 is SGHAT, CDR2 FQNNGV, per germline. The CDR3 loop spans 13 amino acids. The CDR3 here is CARSLGEDTEAFF. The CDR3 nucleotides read TGTGCCAGAAGCTTAGGGGAGGACACTGAAGCTTTCTTT. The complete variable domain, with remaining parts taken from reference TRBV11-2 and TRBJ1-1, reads EAGVAQSPRYKIIEKRQSVAFWCNPISGHATLYWYQQILGQGPKLLIQFQNNGVVDDSQLPKDRFSAERLKGVDSTLKIQPAKLEDSAVYLCARSLGEDTEAFFGQGTRLTVV.

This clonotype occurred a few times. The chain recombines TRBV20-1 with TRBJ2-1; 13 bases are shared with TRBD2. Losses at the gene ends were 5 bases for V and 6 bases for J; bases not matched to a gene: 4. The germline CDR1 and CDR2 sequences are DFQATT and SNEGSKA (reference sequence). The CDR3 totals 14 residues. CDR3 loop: CSALLAGGPNEQFF. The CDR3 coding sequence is TGCAGTGCTTTACTAGCGGGGGGGCCCAATGAGCAGTTCTTC.